This TCR beta chain appears in the sequencing data of a study of T cell repertoires in cytomegalovirus infection. Study as a whole: CMV infection together with matching HLA type was indicated by public TCR beta signatures. Study results and caveats: The response measured ex vivo was dominated by TCR beta clonotypes (HLA-C-restricted and CMV-specific). Identification of carriers of CMV plus the relevant HLA was performed using cumulative public TCR beta family frequency.

TCRdb re-analysed the reads in MiXCR, keeping a single row per CDR3 protein. Here the sample spans roughly 320,000 distinct CDR3 sequences, more than 8% being singletons. V lost 6 bases and J lost 2, with 8 bases in between. The length of the CDR3 is 12 residues. This clonotype was detected many times. The antigen is undetermined. The receptor comes from a human donor in good health (CMV status not recorded). Some clones in this sample may be carry-over from other donors' samples. The chain uses TRBV12-3 or TRBV12-4 and TRBJ2-7; the D gene is possibly TRBD2 (5 bases). Sequencing used PBMCs. The CDR3 bases are TGTGCCAGCAGGAGAGGGACCTACGAGCAGTACTTC. It encodes CASRRGTYEQYF.